This TCR beta chain emerged from a study of cytomegalovirus exposure and HLA in healthy donors. Unmatched junction bases numbered 9, after V lost 4 bases and J lost 6 bases. Per the germline V gene, CDR1 is SGDLS and CDR2 is YYNGEE. This CDR3 is 14 amino acids long. Use of 60 Vbeta and 13 Jbeta primers characterized the PCR. Some clones are missing from TCRdb's copy, which holds only in-frame ones; the method was immunoSEQ multiplex PCR. The data show 90,000 to 120,000 clones, with more than 70% seen just once and roughly 2% held by the top ten. There are a few counts of this clone. The chain links TRBV9 to TRBJ1-2, with 7 nucleotides matching TRBD1. The receptor was derived from a man aged 18 to 29 in good health and CMV-seronegative. Sequencing was done on a sample of PBMCs. The CDR3: CASSSIDRVDGYTF. The CDR3 bases are TGTGCCAGCAGCTCAATAGACAGGGTCGATGGCTACACCTTC.